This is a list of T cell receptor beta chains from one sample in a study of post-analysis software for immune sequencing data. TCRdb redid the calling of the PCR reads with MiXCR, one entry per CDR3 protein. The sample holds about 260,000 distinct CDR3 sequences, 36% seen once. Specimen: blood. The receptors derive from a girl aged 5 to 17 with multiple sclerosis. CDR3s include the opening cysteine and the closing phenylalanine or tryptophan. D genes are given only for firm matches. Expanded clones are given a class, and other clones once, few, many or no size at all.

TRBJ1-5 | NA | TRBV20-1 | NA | TGCAGTGCTAGAGATGTAGACAGTAATCAGCCCCAGCATTTT | CSARDVDSNQPQHF
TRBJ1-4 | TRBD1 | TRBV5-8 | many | TGTGCCAGCAGCTTGGAGGGGGCCGGTGAAAAACTGTTTTTT | CASSLEGAGEKLFF
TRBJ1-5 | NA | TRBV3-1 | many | TGTGCCAGCAGCCTGACAGATAGCAATCAGCCCCAGCATTTT | CASSLTDSNQPQHF
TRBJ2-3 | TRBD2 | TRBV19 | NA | TGTGCCAGTAGCTTAAGGACTAGGAGCACAGATACGCAGTATTTT | CASSLRTRSTDTQYF
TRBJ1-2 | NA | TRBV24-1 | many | TGTGCCACTGAGAGGTTGGAGACTAACTATGGCTACACCTTC | CATERLETNYGYTF
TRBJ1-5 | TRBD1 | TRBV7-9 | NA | TGTGCCAGCAGCTCGGGACAGACTAGCAATCAGCCCCAGCATTTT | CASSSGQTSNQPQHF
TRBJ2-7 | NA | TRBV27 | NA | TGTGCCAGCAGTGGGGCAGGGCAGACCTACGAGCAGTACTTC | CASSGAGQTYEQYF
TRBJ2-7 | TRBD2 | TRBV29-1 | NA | TGCAGCGTTGACGGCGGGGGGGATCCCTACGAGCAGTACTTC | CSVDGGGDPYEQYF
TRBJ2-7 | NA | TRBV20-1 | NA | TGCAGTGCTAGAGTACCAGGGGTATGGTACGAGCAGTACTTC | CSARVPGVWYEQYF
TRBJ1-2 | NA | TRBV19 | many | TGTGCCAGTAATCTGGCCAGGCTAAACTATGGCTACACCTTC | CASNLARLNYGYTF
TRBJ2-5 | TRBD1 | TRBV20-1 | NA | TGCAGTGCTAGCCCAGACGGGACAGGGGCGAAGTACCAAGAGACCCAGTACTTC | CSASPDGTGAKYQETQYF
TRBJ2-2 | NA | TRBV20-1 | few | TGCAGTGCTAGACCCCTCGGCAGGGGTGGCACCGGGGAGCTGTTTTTT | CSARPLGRGGTGELFF
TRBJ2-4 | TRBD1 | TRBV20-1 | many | TGCAGTGCTACTAAGGACAGGAACATTCAGTACTTC | CSATKDRNIQYF
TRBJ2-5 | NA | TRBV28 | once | TGTGCCAGCAGCCCTGGGGGGGCTATGTACCAAGAGACCCAGTACTTC | CASSPGGAMYQETQYF
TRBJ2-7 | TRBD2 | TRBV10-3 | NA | TGTGCCATCAGTGTTGCCCCCTTAGCGGGGTCCTACGAGCAGTACTTC | CAISVAPLAGSYEQYF
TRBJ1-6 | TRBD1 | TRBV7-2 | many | TGTGCCAGCAGCTTAGCGGTGGGGCAGGGGGATTCACCCCTCCACTTT | CASSLAVGQGDSPLHF
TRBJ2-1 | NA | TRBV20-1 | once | TGCGGTGCTGTGCTGGCCGGGGAGCAGTTCTTC | CGAVLAGEQFF
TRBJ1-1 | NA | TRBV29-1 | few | TGCAGCGACGCCGGACTCCTCGAAGGGACTGAAGCTTTCTTT | CSDAGLLEGTEAFF
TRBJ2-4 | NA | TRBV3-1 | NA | TGTGCCAGCAGCCAACGGCCCCTGGGGCTAGCCAAAAACATTCAGTACTTC | CASSQRPLGLAKNIQYF
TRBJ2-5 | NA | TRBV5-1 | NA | TGCGCCAGCAGCCGGGGACCGTGGGAAGAGACCCAGTACTTC | CASSRGPWEETQYF
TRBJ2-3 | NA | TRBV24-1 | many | TGTGCCACCAGTGATCGTAGGGGGGGAACAGATACGCAGTATTTT | CATSDRRGGTDTQYF
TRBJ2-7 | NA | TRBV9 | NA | TGTGCCAGCAGCGTAGGAGGCGCAGGCTACGAGCAGTACTTC | CASSVGGAGYEQYF
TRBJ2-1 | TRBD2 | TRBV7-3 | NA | TGTGCCAGCAGCGCAAGGACTAGCGGTTACAATGAGCAGTTCTTC | CASSARTSGYNEQFF
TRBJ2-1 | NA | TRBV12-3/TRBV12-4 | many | TGTGCCAGCGGTGAACGAGGGGGGGGGCTCAATGAGCAGTTCTTC | CASGERGGGLNEQFF
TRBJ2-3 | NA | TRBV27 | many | TGTGCCAGCAGTCTCGGGACTCCTAGCACAGATACGCAGTATTTT | CASSLGTPSTDTQYF
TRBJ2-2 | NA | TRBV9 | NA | TGTGCCAGCAGCATCCTGGCGATCGGGGAGCTGTTTTTT | CASSILAIGELFF
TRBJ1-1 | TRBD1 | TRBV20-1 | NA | TGCAGTGCTACCGACAGGGGAATATGGAACACTGAAGCTTTCTTT | CSATDRGIWNTEAFF
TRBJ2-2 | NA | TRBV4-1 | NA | TGCGCCAGCAGCCAAGATCGGCCTAGGGCCGGGGAGCTGTTTTTT | CASSQDRPRAGELFF
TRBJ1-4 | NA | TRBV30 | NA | TGTGCCTGGAGGGAATACGGGGCCGGTGAAAAACTGTTTTTT | CAWREYGAGEKLFF
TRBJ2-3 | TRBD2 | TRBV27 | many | TGTGCCAGCAGTTTATCGAGACTAGCTCGCACAGATACGCAGTATTTT | CASSLSRLARTDTQYF
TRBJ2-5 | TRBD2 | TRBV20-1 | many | TGCAGTGCTAGAGATTCTACTAGCGGGAGAAGGCAAGAGACCCAGTACTTC | CSARDSTSGRRQETQYF
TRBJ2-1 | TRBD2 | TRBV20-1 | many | TGCAGTGCTAGATCTCTAGCGGCAGGATACAATGAGCAGTTCTTC | CSARSLAAGYNEQFF
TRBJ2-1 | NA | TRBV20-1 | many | TGCAGTGCTAGAGGCGAGCGGGCAGCCTATGAGCAGTTCTTC | CSARGERAAYEQFF
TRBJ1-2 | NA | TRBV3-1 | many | TGTGCCAGCAGCAGGGTTAGCTATGGCTACACCTTC | CASSRVSYGYTF
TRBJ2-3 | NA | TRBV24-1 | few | TGTGCCACCAGTCGGAGACCCACAGATACGCAGTATTTT | CATSRRPTDTQYF
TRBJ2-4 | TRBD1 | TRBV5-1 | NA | TGCGCCAGCAGCTTCACCGGGACAGGGATGAACATTCAGTACTTC | CASSFTGTGMNIQYF
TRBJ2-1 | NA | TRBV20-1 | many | TGCAGTGCTAGCCGGCCTAGTTACAATGAGCAGTTCTTC | CSASRPSYNEQFF
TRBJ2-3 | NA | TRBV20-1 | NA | TGCAGTGCTAGATGGACGGTGTGTAGCGCCTGCACAGATACGCAGTATTTT | CSARWTVCSACTDTQYF
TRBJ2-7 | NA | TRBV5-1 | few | TGCGCCAGCAGCTTGAGCAGCCTCTACGAGCAGTACTTC | CASSLSSLYEQYF
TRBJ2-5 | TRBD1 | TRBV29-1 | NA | TGCAGCGTGGGGACAGGGGTGGTCCAAGAGACCCAGTACTTC | CSVGTGVVQETQYF
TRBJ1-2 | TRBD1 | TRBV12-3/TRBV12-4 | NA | TGTGCCAGCAGTCCCCCGGGACAGGGGGCAGGTGGCTACACCTTC | CASSPPGQGAGGYTF
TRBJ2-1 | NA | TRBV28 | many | TGTGCCAGCACAGTGTTATTCTACAATGAGCAGTTCTTC | CASTVLFYNEQFF
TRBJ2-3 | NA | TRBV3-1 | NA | TGTGCCAGCAGCCAGGGTTCGGATACGCAGTATTTT | CASSQGSDTQYF
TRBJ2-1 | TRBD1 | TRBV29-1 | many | TGCAGCGTCAGCCCTGGGACAGGGGCTTACAATGAGCAGTTCTTC | CSVSPGTGAYNEQFF
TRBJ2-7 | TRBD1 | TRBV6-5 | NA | TGTGCCAGCAGCCCCAGGGGGTACGAGCAGTACTTC | CASSPRGYEQYF
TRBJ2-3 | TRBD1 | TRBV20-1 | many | TGCAGTGCCGTCAGGGGGTATGTCACAGATACGCAGTATTTT | CSAVRGYVTDTQYF
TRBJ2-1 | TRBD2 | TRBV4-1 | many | TGCGCCAGCAGCCAAGTACTAGCGGGAAGCAATGAGCAGTTCTTC | CASSQVLAGSNEQFF
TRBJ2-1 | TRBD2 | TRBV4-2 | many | TGTGCCAGCAGCCAACGCGGGACTAGCGGGGGGGGTGAGCAGTTCTTC | CASSQRGTSGGGEQFF
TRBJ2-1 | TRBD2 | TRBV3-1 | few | TGTGCCAGCAGCCAAGGAGCGGGGGGGGCTTACAATGAGCAGTTCTTC | CASSQGAGGAYNEQFF
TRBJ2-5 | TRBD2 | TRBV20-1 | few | TGCAGTGCTAGAGTAGCGGGGGGGCCTCGGGAGACCCAGTACTTC | CSARVAGGPRETQYF
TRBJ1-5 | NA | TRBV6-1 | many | TGTGCCAGCACCTATTGGGTACAGTCAGGGGTGAGCAATCAGCCCCAGCATTTT | CASTYWVQSGVSNQPQHF
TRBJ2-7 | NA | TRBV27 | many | TGTGCCAGCAGGACCGGGACTGAGATACGAGCGCAGTACTTC | CASRTGTEIRAQYF
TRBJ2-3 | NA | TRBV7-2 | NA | TGTGCCAGCATCCAGTGGGGGACCGATACGCAGTATTTT | CASIQWGTDTQYF
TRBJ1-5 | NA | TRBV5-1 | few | TGCGCCAGCAGCTTGGGTGACACTCAGCCCCAGCATTTT | CASSLGDTQPQHF
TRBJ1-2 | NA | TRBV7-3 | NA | TGTGCCAGCAGCTGGGATTACGGGAGACAGGGCTACACCTTC | CASSWDYGRQGYTF
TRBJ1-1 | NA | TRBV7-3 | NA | TGTGCCAGCAGCACACAAGAGAACACTGAAGCTTTCTTT | CASSTQENTEAFF
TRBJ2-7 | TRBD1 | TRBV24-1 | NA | TGTGCCACCAGCGCGGGACAGGGGAGGACCGAGCAGTACTTC | CATSAGQGRTEQYF